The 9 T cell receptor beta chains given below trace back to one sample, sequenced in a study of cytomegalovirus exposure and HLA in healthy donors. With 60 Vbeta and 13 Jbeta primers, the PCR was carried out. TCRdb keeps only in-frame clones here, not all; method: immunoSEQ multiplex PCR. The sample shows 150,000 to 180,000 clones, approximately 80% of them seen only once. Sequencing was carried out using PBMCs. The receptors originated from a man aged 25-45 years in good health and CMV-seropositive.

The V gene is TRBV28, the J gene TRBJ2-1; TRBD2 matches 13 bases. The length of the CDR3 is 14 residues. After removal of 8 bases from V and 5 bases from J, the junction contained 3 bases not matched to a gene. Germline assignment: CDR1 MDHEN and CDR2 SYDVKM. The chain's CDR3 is CASWGLAGHNEQFF. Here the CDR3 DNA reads TGTGCCAGCTGGGGACTAGCGGGGCACAATGAGCAGTTCTTC.

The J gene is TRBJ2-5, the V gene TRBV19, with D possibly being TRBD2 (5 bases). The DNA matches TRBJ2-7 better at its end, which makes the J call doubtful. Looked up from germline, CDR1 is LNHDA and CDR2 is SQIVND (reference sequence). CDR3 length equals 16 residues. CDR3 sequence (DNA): TGTGCCAGTAGTATATCGGCTAGCCCCGTAGGTTACGAGCAGTACTTC. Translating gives CASSISASPVGYEQYF.

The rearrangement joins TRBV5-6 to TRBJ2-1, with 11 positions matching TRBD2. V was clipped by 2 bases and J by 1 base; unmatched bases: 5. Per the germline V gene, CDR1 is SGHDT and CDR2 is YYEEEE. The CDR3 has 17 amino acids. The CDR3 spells CASSFLTSGSSYNEQFF. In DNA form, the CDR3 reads TGTGCCAGCAGCTTCTTAACTAGCGGGAGTTCCTACAATGAGCAGTTCTTC.

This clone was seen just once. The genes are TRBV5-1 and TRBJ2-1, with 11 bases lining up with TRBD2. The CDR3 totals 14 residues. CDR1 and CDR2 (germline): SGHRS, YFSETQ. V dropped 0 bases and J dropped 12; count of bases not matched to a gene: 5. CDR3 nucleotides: TGCGCCAGCAGCTTGGGGACTAGCGGGTTGGGGCAGTTCTTC. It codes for CASSLGTSGLGQFF.

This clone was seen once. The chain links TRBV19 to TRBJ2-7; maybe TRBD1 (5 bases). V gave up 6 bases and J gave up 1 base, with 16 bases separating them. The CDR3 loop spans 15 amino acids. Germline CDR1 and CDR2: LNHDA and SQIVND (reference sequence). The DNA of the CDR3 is TGTGCCAGTAGCGTGTCACAAGGGGAATCCTACGAGCAGTACTTC. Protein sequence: CASSVSQGESYEQYF.

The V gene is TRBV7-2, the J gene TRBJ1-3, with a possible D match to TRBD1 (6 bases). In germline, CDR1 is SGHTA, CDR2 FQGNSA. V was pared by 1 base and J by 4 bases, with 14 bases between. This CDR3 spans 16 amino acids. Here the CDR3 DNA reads TGTGCCAGCAGCTTAGAGGTTTGGACAGCGGGAAACACCATATATTTT. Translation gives CASSLEVWTAGNTIYF.

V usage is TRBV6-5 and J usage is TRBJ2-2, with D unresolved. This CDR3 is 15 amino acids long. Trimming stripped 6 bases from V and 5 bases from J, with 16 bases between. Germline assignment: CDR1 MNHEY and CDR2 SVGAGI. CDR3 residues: CASSKTSGETGELFF. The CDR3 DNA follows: TGTGCCAGCAGCAAGACTTCTGGAGAGACCGGGGAGCTGTTTTTT.

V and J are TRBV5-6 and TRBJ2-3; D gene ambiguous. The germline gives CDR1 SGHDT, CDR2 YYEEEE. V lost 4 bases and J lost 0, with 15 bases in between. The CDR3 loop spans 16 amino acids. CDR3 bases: TGTGCCAGCAGCCCCTCCGGCAGACTTAGCACAGATACGCAGTATTTT. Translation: CASSPSGRLSTDTQYF.

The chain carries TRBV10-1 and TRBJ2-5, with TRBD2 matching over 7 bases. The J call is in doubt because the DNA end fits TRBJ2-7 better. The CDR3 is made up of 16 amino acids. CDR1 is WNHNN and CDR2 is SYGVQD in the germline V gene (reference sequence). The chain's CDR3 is CASSEFPSGGSYEQYF. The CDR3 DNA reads TGCGCCAGCAGTGAGTTTCCTAGCGGAGGCTCCTACGAGCAGTACTTC.